The 12 T cell receptor beta chains below were found in one sample sequenced in a study of blood T cell repertoires in COVID-19. Libraries were prepared by immunoSEQ multiplex PCR; TCRdb keeps only in-frame clonotypes and omits some of them. The sample consists of about 170,000 clones, roughly four fifths of them appearing once. The sequencing sample was made of peripheral blood. Receptors originate from a man in his sixties or seventies with active or convalescent COVID-19.

The V gene is TRBV24-1, the J gene TRBJ2-3; 9 bases match TRBD2. CDR1 is KGHDR, CDR2 SFDVKD, per germline. The CDR3 is made up of 11 amino acids. Trimming removed 9 bases from V and 15 bases from J; junction bases left unmatched: 9. The CDR3 protein is CATHRGTSFYF. CDR3 nucleotide sequence: TGTGCCACCCACCGGGGGACTAGCTTTTATTTT.

The chain combines TRBV28 with TRBJ2-7, with D possibly being TRBD2 (6 bases). The CDR3 runs 15 residues. Germline loops: CDR1 MDHEN, CDR2 SYDVKM. The V and J ends lost 2 bases and 5 bases respectively, with 16 bases between them. CDR3 residues: CASSLRRRVLHEQYF. CDR3 coding DNA: TGTGCCAGCAGTTTACGACGGAGGGTCCTCCACGAGCAGTACTTC.

The chain employs TRBV7-6 and TRBJ2-1, with D uncertain. Germline V gene lookup returns CDR1 SGHVS and CDR2 FNYEAQ. CDR3 length equals 14 residues. V was trimmed by 5 bases and J by 1 base, leaving 9 bases between them. CDR3 sequence (DNA): TGTGCCAGCAGCCGATCACATTCCTACAATGAGCAGTTCTTC. The encoded protein is CASSRSHSYNEQFF.

This chain connects TRBV5-1 to TRBJ2-5, with a possible D match to TRBD2 (5 bases). Deletions cut 0 bases from V and 2 bases from J, with 8 bases between. In germline, CDR1 is SGHRS, CDR2 YFSETQ. The CDR3 consists of 14 residues. The CDR3 bases are TGCGCCAGCAGCTTGGGGACTTTTCAAGAGACCCAGTACTTC. Protein sequence: CASSLGTFQETQYF.

This rearrangement joins TRBV6-2 or TRBV6-3 to TRBJ1-1; D unclear. From germline, CDR1 is MNHEY and CDR2 SVGEGT. Trimming took off 6 bases at V and 7 bases at J, with 9 bases between the two ends. The CDR3 extends over 11 amino acids. Here the CDR3 reads CASSPRDEAFF. The CDR3 DNA reads TGTGCCAGCAGCCCCCGGGATGAAGCTTTCTTT.

V usage is TRBV19 and J usage is TRBJ1-2; a possible D gene is TRBD1 (5 bases). The V and J ends lost 3 bases and 5 bases respectively, with 10 bases between them. The length of the CDR3 is 13 residues. The germline CDR1 and CDR2 sequences are LNHDA and SQIVND (reference sequence). As DNA, the CDR3 is TGTGCCAGTAGTATTGCAGGGCCGTATGGCTACACCTTC. It yields the protein CASSIAGPYGYTF.

J is TRBJ2-1 and V is TRBV19, with 10 bases identical to TRBD2. The V segment lost 2 bases and the J segment 8 bases; nucleotides outside the gene matches: 6. Germline V gene lookup returns CDR1 LNHDA and CDR2 SQIVND (reference sequence). The CDR3 runs to 15 residues. The DNA of the CDR3 is TGTGCCAGTAGTATACAGAGCGGGAGGGCCCATGAGCAGTTCTTC. Translating it yields CASSIQSGRAHEQFF.

V and J are TRBV6-5 and TRBJ2-7, with D perhaps matching TRBD1 (6 bases). The CDR3 length is 15 residues. The germline V and J ends were trimmed by 5 bases and 3 bases, with 17 bases remaining between them. Germline lookup yields CDR1 MNHEY and CDR2 SVGAGI. The CDR3 sequence: CASSPWGQGSYEQYF. CDR3 coding DNA: TGTGCCAGCAGTCCGTGGGGGCAGGGGAGCTACGAGCAGTACTTC.

The chain carries TRBV29-1 and TRBJ2-3; the match to TRBD2 covers 7 bases. Germline CDR1 and CDR2: SQVTM and ANQGSEA. The junction had 6 bases not matched to a gene; V was cut back by 3 bases and J by 3 bases. The CDR3 consists of 14 residues. CDR3 nucleotides: TGCAGCGTTGATGGGACGGGAGGTACAGATACGCAGTATTTT. Its translation: CSVDGTGGTDTQYF.

This rearrangement joins TRBV27 to TRBJ1-2; 10 bases agree with TRBD1. The V segment lost 6 bases and the J segment 2 bases; nucleotides outside the gene matches: 3. This CDR3 has 14 amino acids. The germline V gene encodes CDR1 MNHEY and CDR2 SMNVEV (reference sequence). Written as DNA, the CDR3 is TGTGCCAGCAGGGGGACAGGGGAGAACTATGGCTACACCTTC. It translates to CASRGTGENYGYTF.

This rearrangement joins TRBV18 to TRBJ2-7; 7 bases line up with TRBD1. J lost 2 bases, V lost 3 bases, and 10 bases had no gene match. In germline, CDR1 is KGHSH, CDR2 LQKENI. CDR3 length: 16 residues. The CDR3 is CASSPAARGTTYEQYF. In nucleotides, the CDR3 is TGTGCCAGCTCACCCGCCGCCAGGGGGACCACCTACGAGCAGTACTTC. Full variable domain (remainder filled in from reference TRBV18 and TRBJ2-7): NAGVMQNPRHLVRRRGQEARLRCSPMKGHSHVYWYRQLPEEGLKFMVYLQKENIIDESGMPKERFSAEFPKEGPSILRIQQVVRGDSAAYFCASSPAARGTTYEQYFGPGTRLTVT.

The chain has TRBV7-2 and TRBJ1-2, with 9 bases aligning to TRBD1. This CDR3 spans 16 amino acids. V gave up 5 bases and J gave up 2 bases; unmatched junction bases: 9. Germline V lookup: CDR1 SGHTA, CDR2 FQGNSA. The CDR3 DNA is TGTGCCAGCAGCATCCGTCCGGGACAGGGAAACTATGGCTACACCTTC. It is translated as CASSIRPGQGNYGYTF.